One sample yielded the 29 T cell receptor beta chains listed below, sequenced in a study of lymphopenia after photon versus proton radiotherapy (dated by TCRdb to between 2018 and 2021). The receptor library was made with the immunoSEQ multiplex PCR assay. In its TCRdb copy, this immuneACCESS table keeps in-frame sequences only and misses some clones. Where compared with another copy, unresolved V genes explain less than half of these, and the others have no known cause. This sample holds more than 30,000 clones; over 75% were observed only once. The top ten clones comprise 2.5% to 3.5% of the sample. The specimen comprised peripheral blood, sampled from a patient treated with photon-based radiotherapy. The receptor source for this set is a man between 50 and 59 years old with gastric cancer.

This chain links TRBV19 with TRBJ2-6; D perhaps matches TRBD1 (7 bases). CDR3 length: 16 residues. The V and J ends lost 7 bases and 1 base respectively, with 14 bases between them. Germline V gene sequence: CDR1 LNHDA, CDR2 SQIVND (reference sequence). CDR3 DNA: TGTGCCAGTAAGCAGGGGGACTCATCTGGGGCCAACGTCCTGACTTTC. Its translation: CASKQGDSSGANVLTF.

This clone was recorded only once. The CDR3 loop reads CASSPRPGFRTDTQYF. Here the CDR3 DNA reads TGTGCCAGCAGCCCCCGACCAGGGTTTAGGACAGATACGCAGTATTTT. The chain links TRBV7-2 to TRBJ2-3; a weak D match, TRBD1 (5 bases). Germline V gives CDR1 SGHTA, CDR2 FQGNSA. The CDR3 is 16 residues long. Trimming removed 5 bases from V and 3 bases from J, with 18 bases in between. Drawing the rest from reference TRBV7-2 and TRBJ2-3, the complete variable domain is GAGVSQSPSNKVTEKGKDVELRCDPISGHTALYWYRQSLGQGLEFLIYFQGNSAPDKSGLPSDRFSAERTGGSVSTLTIQRTQQEDSAVYLCASSPRPGFRTDTQYFGPGTRLTVL.

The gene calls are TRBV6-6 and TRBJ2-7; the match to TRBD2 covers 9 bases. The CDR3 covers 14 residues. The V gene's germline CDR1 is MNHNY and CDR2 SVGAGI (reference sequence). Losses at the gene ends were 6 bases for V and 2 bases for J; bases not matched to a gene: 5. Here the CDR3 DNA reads TGTGCCAGCAGACTAGCGGGCTCTCCCTACGAGCAGTACTTC. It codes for CASRLAGSPYEQYF.

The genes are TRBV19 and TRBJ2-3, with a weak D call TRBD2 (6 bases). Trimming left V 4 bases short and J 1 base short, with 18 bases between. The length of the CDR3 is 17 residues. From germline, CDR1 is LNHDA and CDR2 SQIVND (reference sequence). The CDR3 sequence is CASSTLGLPRGTDTQYF. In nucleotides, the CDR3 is TGTGCCAGTAGTACCCTCGGACTACCGCGCGGCACAGATACGCAGTATTTT. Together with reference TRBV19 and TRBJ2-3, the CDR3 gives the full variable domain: DGGITQSPKYLFRKEGQNVTLSCEQNLNHDAMYWYRQDPGQGLRLIYYSQIVNDFQKGDIAEGYSVSREKKESFPLTVTSAQKNPTAFYLCASSTLGLPRGTDTQYFGPGTRLTVL.

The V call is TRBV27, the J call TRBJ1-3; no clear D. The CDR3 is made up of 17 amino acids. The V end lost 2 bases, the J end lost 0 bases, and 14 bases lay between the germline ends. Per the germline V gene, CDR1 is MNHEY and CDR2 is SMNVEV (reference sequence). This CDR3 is CASSLVSPPISGNTIYF. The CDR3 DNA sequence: TGTGCCAGCAGTTTAGTTTCTCCCCCGATCTCTGGAAACACCATATATTTT.

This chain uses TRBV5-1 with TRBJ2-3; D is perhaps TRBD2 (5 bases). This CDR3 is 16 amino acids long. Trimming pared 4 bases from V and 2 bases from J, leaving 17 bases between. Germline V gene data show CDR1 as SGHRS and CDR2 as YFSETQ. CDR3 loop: CASSPTPAGTTDTQYF. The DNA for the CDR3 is TGCGCCAGCAGCCCCACCCCGGCGGGTACCACAGATACGCAGTATTTT.

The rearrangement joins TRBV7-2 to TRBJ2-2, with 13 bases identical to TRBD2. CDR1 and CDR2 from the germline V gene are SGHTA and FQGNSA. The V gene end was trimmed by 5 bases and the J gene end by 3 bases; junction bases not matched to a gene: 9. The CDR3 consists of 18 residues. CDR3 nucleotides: TGTGCCAGCAGCCAAAGGACTAGCGGGAGACCTTACACCGGGGAGCTGTTTTTT. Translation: CASSQRTSGRPYTGELFF.

The CDR3 DNA is TGCGCCAGCAGCTTTTTCCTAGCGGACAATGAGCAGTTCTTC. Protein sequence: CASSFFLADNEQFF. The chain carries TRBV5-1 and TRBJ2-1; the match to TRBD2 covers 7 bases. This CDR3 spans 14 amino acids. The junction had 4 bases not matched to a gene; V was cut back by 2 bases and J by 5 bases. Germline-derived CDR1 and CDR2 are SGHRS and YFSETQ.

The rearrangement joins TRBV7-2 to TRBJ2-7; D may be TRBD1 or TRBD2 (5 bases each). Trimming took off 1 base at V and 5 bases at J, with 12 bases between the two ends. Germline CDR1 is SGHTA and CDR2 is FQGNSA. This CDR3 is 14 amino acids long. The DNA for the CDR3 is TGTGCCAGCAGCTTAGTTATGAGGGGAGACGAGCAGTACTTC. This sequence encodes CASSLVMRGDEQYF.

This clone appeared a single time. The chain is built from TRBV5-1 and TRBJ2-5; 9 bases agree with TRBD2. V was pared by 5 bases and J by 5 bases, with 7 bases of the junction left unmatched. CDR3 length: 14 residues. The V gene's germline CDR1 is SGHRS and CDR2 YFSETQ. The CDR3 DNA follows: TGCGCCAGCAGTGGCGGGAGGGCCGGGGAGACCCAGTACTTC. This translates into CASSGGRAGETQYF.

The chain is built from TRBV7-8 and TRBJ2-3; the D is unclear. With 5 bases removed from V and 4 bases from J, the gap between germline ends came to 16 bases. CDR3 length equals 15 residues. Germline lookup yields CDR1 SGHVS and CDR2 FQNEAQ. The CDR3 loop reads CASSRWASLADTQYF. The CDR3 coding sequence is TGTGCCAGCAGCCGCTGGGCTTCCCTAGCAGATACGCAGTATTTT.

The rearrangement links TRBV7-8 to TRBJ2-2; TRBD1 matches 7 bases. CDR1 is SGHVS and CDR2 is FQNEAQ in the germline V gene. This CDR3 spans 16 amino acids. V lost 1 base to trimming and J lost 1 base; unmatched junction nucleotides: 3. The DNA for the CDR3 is TGTGCCAGCAGCTTAGGCCGACAGGGGAACACCGGGGAGCTGTTTTTT. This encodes CASSLGRQGNTGELFF.

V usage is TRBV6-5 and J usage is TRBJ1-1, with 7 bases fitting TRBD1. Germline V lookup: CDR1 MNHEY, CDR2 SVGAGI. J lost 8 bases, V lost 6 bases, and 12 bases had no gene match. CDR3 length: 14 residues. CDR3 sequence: CASSLTSGGREAFF. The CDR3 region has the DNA TGTGCCAGCAGCTTGACTTCAGGGGGTAGGGAAGCTTTCTTT.

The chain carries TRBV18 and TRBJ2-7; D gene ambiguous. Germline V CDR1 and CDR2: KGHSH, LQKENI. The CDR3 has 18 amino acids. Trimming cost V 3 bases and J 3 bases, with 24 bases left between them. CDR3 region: CASSPWVGFGVSVYEQYF. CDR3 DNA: TGTGCCAGCTCACCCTGGGTCGGTTTTGGAGTCTCTGTCTACGAGCAGTACTTC.

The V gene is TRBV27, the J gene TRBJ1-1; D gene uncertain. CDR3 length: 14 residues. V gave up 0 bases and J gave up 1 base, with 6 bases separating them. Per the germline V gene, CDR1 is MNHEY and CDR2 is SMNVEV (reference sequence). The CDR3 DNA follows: TGTGCCAGCAGTTTATCACACAGGAACACTGAAGCTTTCTTT. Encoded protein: CASSLSHRNTEAFF.

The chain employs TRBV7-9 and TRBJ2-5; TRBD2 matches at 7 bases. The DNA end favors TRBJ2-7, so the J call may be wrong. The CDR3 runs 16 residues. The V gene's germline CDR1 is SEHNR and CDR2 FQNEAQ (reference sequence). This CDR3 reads CASSLDQRGFNYEQYF. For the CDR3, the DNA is TGTGCCAGCAGCTTAGACCAGCGGGGATTCAACTACGAGCAGTACTTC.

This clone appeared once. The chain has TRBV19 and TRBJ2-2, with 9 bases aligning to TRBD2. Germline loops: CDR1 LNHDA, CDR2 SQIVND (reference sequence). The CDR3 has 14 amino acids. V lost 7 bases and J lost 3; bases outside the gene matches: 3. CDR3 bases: TGTGCCAGTAACCTAGCGGGGTACACCGGGGAGCTGTTTTTT. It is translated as CASNLAGYTGELFF. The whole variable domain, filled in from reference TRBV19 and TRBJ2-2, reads DGGITQSPKYLFRKEGQNVTLSCEQNLNHDAMYWYRQDPGQGLRLIYYSQIVNDFQKGDIAEGYSVSREKKESFPLTVTSAQKNPTAFYLCASNLAGYTGELFFGEGSRLTVL.

The CDR3 sequence: CASSGGQGTSFYEQYF. The CDR3 DNA sequence: TGTGCCAGCAGCGGTGGACAGGGCACCTCCTTCTACGAGCAGTACTTC. V and J are TRBV5-5 and TRBJ2-7; 8 bases line up with TRBD1. CDR3 length: 16 amino acids. Looked up from germline, CDR1 is SGHKS and CDR2 is YYEKEE (reference sequence). J lost 3 bases, V lost 4 bases, and 12 bases had no gene match.

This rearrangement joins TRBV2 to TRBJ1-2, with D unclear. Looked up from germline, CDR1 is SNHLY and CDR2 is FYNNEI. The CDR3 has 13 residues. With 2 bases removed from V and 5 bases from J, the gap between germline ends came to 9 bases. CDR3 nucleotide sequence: TGTGCCAGCAGTGAAAGTGGATCATATGGCTACACCTTC. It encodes CASSESGSYGYTF.

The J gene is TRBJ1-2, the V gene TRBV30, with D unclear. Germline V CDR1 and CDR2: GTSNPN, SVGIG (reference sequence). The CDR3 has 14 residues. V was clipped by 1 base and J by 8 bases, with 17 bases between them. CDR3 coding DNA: TGTGCCTGGAGTGGTGACTTTGGTGTTTGGGGCTACACCTTC. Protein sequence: CAWSGDFGVWGYTF. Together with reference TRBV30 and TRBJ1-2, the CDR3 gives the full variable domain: SQTIHQWPATLVQPVGSPLSLECTVEGTSNPNLYWYRQAAGRGLQLLFYSVGIGQISSEVPQNLSASRPQDRQFILSSKKLLLSDSGFYLCAWSGDFGVWGYTFGSGTRLTVV.

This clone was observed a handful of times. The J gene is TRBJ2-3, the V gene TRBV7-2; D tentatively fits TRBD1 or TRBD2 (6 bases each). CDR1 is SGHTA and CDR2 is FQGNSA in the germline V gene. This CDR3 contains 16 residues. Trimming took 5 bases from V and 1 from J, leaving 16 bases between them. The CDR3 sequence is CASSQGARGGTDTQYF. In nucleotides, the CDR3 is TGTGCCAGCAGCCAAGGAGCAAGGGGGGGCACAGATACGCAGTATTTT.

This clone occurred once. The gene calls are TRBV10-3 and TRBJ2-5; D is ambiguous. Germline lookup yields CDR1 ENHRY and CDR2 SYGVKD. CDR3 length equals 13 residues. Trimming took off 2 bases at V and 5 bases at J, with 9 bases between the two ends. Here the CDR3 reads CAISEVMGETQYF. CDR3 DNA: TGTGCCATCAGTGAGGTGATGGGGGAGACCCAGTACTTC.

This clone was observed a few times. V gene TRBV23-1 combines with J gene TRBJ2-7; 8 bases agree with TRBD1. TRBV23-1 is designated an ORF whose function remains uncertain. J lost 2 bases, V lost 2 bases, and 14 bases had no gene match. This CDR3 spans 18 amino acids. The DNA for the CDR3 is TGCGCCAGCAGTCAACGGTCGGACAGGGAACCGTGGGCCTACGAGCAGTACTTC. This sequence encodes CASSQRSDREPWAYEQYF.

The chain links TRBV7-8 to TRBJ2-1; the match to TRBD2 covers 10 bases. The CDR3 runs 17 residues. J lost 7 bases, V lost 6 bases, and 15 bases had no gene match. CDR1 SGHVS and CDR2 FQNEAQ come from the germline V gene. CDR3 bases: TGTGCCAGCAGTGTAGTGAGGAGGATAGCGGGAGGTAATGAGCAGTTCTTC. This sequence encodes CASSVVRRIAGGNEQFF.

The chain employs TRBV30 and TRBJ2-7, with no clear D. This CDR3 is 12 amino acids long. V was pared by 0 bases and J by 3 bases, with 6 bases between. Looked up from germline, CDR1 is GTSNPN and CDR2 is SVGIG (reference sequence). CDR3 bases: TGTGCCTGGAGTGTACTCAGCTACGAGCAGTACTTC. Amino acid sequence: CAWSVLSYEQYF. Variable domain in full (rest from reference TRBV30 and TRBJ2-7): SQTIHQWPATLVQPVGSPLSLECTVEGTSNPNLYWYRQAAGRGLQLLFYSVGIGQISSEVPQNLSASRPQDRQFILSSKKLLLSDSGFYLCAWSVLSYEQYFGPGTRLTVT.

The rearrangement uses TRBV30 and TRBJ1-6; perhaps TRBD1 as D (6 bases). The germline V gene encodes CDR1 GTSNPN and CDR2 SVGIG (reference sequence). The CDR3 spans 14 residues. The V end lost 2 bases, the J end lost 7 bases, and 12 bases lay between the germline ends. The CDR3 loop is CAWSSGESNSPLHF. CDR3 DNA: TGTGCCTGGAGTTCAGGGGAGTCCAATTCACCCCTCCACTTT.

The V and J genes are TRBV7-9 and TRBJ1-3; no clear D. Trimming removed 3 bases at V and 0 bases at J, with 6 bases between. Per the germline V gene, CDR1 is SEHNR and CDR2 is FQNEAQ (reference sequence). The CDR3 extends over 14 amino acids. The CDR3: CASSFLRSGNTIYF. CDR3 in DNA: TGTGCCAGCAGCTTTCTACGCTCTGGAAACACCATATATTTT.

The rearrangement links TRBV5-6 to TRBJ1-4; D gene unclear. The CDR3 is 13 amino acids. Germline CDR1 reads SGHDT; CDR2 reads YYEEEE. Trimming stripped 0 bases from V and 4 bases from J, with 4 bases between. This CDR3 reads CASSLALNEKLFF. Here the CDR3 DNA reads TGTGCCAGCAGCTTGGCCCTTAATGAAAAACTGTTTTTT.

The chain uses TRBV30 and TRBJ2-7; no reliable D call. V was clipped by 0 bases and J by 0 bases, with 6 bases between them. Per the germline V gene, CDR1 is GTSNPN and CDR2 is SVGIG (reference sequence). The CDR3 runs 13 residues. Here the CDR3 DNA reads TGTGCCTGGAGTGTAGGACCCTCCTACGAGCAGTACTTC. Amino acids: CAWSVGPSYEQYF.